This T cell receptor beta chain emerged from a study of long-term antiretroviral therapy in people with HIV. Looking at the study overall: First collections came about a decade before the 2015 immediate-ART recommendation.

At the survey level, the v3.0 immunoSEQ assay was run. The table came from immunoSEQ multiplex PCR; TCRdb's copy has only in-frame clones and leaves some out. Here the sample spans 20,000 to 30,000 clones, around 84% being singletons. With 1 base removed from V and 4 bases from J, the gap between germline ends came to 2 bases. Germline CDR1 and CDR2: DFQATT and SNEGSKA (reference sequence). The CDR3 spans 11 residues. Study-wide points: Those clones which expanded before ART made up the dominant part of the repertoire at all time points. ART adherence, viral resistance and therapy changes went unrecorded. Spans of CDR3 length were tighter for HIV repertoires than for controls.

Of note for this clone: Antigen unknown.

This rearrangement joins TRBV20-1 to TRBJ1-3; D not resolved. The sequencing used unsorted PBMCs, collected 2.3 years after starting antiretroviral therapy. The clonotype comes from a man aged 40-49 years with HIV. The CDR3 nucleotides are TGCAGTGCTAGAGGCGGAAACACCATATATTTT. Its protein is CSARGGNTIYF.